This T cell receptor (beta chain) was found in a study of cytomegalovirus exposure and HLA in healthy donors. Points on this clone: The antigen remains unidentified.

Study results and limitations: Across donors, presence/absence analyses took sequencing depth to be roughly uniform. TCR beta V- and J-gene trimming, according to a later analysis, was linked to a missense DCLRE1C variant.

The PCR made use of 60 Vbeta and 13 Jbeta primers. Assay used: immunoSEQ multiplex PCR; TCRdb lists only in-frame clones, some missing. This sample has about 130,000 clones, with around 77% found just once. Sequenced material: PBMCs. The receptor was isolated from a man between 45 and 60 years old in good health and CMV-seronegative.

CDR3 DNA: TGTGCCAGCAGTCCGGACAGGGGACAGCCCCAGCATTTT. This translates into CASSPDRGQPQHF. The chain uses TRBV6-1 and TRBJ1-5, with TRBD1 identical over 9 bases. The CDR3 extends over 13 amino acids. Losses at the gene ends were 5 bases for V and 7 bases for J; bases not matched to a gene: 3. Germline loops: CDR1 MNHNS, CDR2 SASEGT.